The subject of this entry is one T cell receptor beta chain. Clones were sequenced by immunoSEQ multiplex PCR, and TCRdb holds only the in-frame ones, with some missing. The table shows 120,000 or so clones, with 89% occurring only once. This specimen comes from a study of control samples from healthy donors and cancer patients. Looked up from germline, CDR1 is SGHNT and CDR2 is YYREEE (reference sequence). The CDR3 consists of 15 residues. V lost 2 bases and J lost 2; bases outside the gene matches: 4. V usage is TRBV5-4 and J usage is TRBJ2-7; 10 bases fit TRBD2. The source material was blood. The TCR sequence derives from a man aged 45-60 years in good health. The CDR3 nucleotides read TGTGCCAGCAGCTTCTCCGGGACTAGCGCCTACGAGCAGTACTTC. Its protein product is CASSFSGTSAYEQYF. Variable domain in full (rest from reference TRBV5-4 and TRBJ2-7): ETGVTQSPTHLIKTRGQQVTLRCSSQSGHNTVSWYQQALGQGPQFIFQYYREEENGRGNFPPRFSGLQFPNYSSELNVNALELDDSALYLCASSFSGTSAYEQYFGPGTRLTVT.